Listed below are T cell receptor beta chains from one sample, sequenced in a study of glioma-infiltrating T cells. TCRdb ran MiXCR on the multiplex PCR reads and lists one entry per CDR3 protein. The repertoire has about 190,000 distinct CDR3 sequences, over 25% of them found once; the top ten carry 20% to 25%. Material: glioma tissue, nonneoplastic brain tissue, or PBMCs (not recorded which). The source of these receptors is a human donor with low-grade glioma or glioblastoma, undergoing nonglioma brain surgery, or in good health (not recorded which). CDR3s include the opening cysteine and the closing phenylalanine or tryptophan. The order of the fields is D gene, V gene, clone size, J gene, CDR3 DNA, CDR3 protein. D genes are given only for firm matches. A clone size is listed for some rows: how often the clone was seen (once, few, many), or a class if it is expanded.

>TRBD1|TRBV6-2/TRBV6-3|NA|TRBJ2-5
TGTGCCAGCAGTAGGGGACAGGGGATGGGGACCCAGTACTTC
CASSRGQGMGTQYF
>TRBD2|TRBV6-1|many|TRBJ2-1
TGTGCCAGCAGTCCAAGCGGGAGATTAAACAATGAGCAGTTCTTC
CASSPSGRLNNEQFF
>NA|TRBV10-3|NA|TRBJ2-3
TGTGCCATCAGTGGGCGGACTAACCAGACAGATACGCAGTATTTT
CAISGRTNQTDTQYF
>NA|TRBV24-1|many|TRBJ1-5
TGTGCCACCAGTGAATTGAGGAACCAGCCCCAGCATTTT
CATSELRNQPQHF
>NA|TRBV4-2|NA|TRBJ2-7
TGTGCCAGCAGCCCACCGTCCCACGAGCAGTACTTC
CASSPPSHEQYF
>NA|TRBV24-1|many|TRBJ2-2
TGTGCCACCAGTGATTCCCGACAGAACACCGGGGAGCTGTTTTTT
CATSDSRQNTGELFF
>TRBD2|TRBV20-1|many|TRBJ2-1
TGCAGTGCTAGATTGGATAGCGGGGCCACCGAGCAGTTCTTC
CSARLDSGATEQFF
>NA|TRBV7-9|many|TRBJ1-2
TGTGCCAGCAGCTCGAACAGCTATGGCTACACCTTC
CASSSNSYGYTF
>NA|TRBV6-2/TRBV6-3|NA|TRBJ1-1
TGTGCCAGCAGGCCGGTCGTCGCTGAAGCTTTCTTT
CASRPVVAEAFF
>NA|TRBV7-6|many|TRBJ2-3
TGTGCCAGCAGCGATCGACTGCCAGATACGCAGTATTTT
CASSDRLPDTQYF
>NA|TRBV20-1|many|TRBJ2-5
TGCAGTGCACAGGGTACTGAGACCCAGTACTTC
CSAQGTETQYF
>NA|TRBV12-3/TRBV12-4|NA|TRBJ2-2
TGTGCCAGCAGCCTCCGTGCGCCCGGGGAGCTGTTTTTT
CASSLRAPGELFF
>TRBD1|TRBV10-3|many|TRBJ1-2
TGTGCCATCAGTGCTGGGACAGGGGATTCCTATGGCTACACCTTC
CAISAGTGDSYGYTF
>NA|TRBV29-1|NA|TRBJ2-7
TGCAGCGTTGACCCTCGTGCGGACCCTTTCAATGAGCAGTACTTC
CSVDPRADPFNEQYF
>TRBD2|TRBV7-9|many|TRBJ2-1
TGTGCCAGCAGCTTGAGACTAGCGGTCTACAATGAGCAGTTCTTC
CASSLRLAVYNEQFF
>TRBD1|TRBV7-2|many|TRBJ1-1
TGTGCCAGCAGCTTAGATCAGGGGGGAACGAATGAAGCTTTCTTT
CASSLDQGGTNEAFF
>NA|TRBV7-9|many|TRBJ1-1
TGTGCCAGCAGCTTACAGATGAACACTGAAGCTTTCTTT
CASSLQMNTEAFF
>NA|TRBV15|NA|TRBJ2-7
TGTGCCACCAGCAGCCAACCTAATTTTCCCCACGAGCAGTACTTC
CATSSQPNFPHEQYF
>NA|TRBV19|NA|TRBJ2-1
TGTGCCAGCACCCAGGGTCGTGGTAGGCCCTACAATGAGCAGTTCTTC
CASTQGRGRPYNEQFF
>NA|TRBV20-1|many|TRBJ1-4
TGCAGTGCGGAGGGGGCAACTAATGAAAAACTGTTTTTT
CSAEGATNEKLFF
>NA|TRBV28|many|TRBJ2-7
TGTGCCAGCAGGGTGCAAGGCTACGAGCAGTACTTC
CASRVQGYEQYF
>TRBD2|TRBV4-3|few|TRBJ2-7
TGCGCCAGCAGCCAAGATAATAGCGGGAGGTACGAGCAGTACTTC
CASSQDNSGRYEQYF
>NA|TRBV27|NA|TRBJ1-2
TGTGCCAGCAGTTACTCGGCAAGGGAGGAAAACTATGGCTACACCTTC
CASSYSAREENYGYTF
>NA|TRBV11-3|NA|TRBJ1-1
TGTGCCAGCAGCTGTTCCACTGAAGCTTTCTTT
CASSCSTEAFF
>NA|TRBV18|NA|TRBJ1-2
TGTGCCAGCTCACCGCCGGGACGGGGGGGTAGCTATGGCTACACCTTC
CASSPPGRGGSYGYTF
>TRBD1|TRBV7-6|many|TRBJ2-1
TGTGCCAGCAGCTTCACGGGACAGTCCTACAATGAGCAGTTCTTC
CASSFTGQSYNEQFF
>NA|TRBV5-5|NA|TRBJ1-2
TGTGCCAGCAGCGCTGGCGGCGCCGGAGGACCCTTGTTTGGCTACACCTTC
CASSAGGAGGPLFGYTF
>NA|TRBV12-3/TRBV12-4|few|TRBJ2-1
TGTGCCAGCAGTATCAGGGGGGGTTCCTACAATGAGCAGTTCTTC
CASSIRGGSYNEQFF
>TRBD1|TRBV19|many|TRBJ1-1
TGTGCCAGTAGTACCGGGACAGGATACACTGAAGCTTTCTTT
CASSTGTGYTEAFF
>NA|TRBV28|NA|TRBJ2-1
TGTGCCAGCAGTTCCCGACTCCGCCAAGAGACCCAGGGCTCCTACAATGAGCAGTTCTTC
CASSSRLRQETQGSYNEQFF
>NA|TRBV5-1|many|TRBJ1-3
TGCGCCAGCAGCTGGGATTCGGGAAACACCATATATTTT
CASSWDSGNTIYF
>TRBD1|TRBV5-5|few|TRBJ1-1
TGTGCCAGCAGGAAAATTGCAGGGGGAACTGAAGCTTTCTTT
CASRKIAGGTEAFF
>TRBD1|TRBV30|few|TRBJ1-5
TGTGCCTGGAGTCCAGGACAGGGCGGGCAGCCCCAGCATTTT
CAWSPGQGGQPQHF
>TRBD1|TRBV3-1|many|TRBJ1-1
TGTGCCAGCAGCCGCACCACAGGGGACACTGAAGCTTTCTTT
CASSRTTGDTEAFF
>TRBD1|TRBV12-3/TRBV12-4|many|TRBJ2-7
TGTGCCAGCAGTCACTACGACAGGGGCTACGAGCAGTACTTC
CASSHYDRGYEQYF
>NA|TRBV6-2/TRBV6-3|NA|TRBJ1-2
TGTGCCAGCAGGAGAAAAGGGAGTGACTATGGCTACACCTTC
CASRRKGSDYGYTF
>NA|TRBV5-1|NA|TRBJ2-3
TGCGCCAGCAGCTTGGAAGGAGGTTGGGGCACAGATACGCAGTATTTT
CASSLEGGWGTDTQYF
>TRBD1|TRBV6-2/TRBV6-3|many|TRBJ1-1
TGTGCCAGCAGGCCGGGACAGACAAGGAACACTGAAGCTTTCTTT
CASRPGQTRNTEAFF
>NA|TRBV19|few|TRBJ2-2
TGTGCCAGTAGTAGCTTGGGATTTGCGAACACCGGGGAGCTGTTTTTT
CASSSLGFANTGELFF
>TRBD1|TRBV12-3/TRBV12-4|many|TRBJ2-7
TGTGCCAGCAGCCGCTCGACAGGGTATAACTACGAGCAGTACTTC
CASSRSTGYNYEQYF
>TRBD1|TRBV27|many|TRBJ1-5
TGTGCCAGCAGTAAAGACAGGGGGGATTTTCACAATCAGCCCCAGCATTTT
CASSKDRGDFHNQPQHF
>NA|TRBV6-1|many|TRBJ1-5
TGTGCCAGCAGGAAGGGGGGGGGATATAGCAATCAGCCCCAGCATTTT
CASRKGGGYSNQPQHF
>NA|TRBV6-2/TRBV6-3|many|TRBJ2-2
TGTGCCAGCCAGCTCAGCACCGGGGAGCTGTTTTTT
CASQLSTGELFF
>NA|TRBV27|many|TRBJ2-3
TGTGCCAGCAGTTTCACTAGTGTACCCCGAGATACGCAGTATTTT
CASSFTSVPRDTQYF
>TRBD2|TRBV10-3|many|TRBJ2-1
TGTGCCATCAGTGAGCCGCGGGAGTACAATGAGCAGTTCTTC
CAISEPREYNEQFF
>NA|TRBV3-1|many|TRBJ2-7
TGTGCCAGCAGCCAATCCGCGGCCGAGCAGTACTTC
CASSQSAAEQYF
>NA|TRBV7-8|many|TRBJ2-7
TGTGCCAGCAGCTTAGGGGGGTCTAAGGGCACCTACGAGCAGTACTTC
CASSLGGSKGTYEQYF
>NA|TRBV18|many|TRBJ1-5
TGTGCCAGCTCACTCGGACTCCCGTCCCAGAGCAATCAGCCCCAGCATTTT
CASSLGLPSQSNQPQHF
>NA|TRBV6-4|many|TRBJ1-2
TGTGCCAGCATTAAGGGGCAACATGGCTACACCTTC
CASIKGQHGYTF
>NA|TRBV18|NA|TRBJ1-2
TGTGCCAGCTCATCGACAGAGTACTATGGCTACACCTTT
CASSSTEYYGYTF
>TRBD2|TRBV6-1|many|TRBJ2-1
TGTGCCAGCAGTGAAAACGCAGCGGGAGGGCCGGGGGATGAGCAGTTCTTC
CASSENAAGGPGDEQFF